This entry lists 27 T cell receptor beta chains sequenced from one sample in a study of blood T cell repertoires in COVID-19. Assay used: immunoSEQ multiplex PCR; TCRdb lists only in-frame clones, some missing. The sample lists 350,000 to 500,000 clones, roughly 89% seen once, with about 0.91% in the top ten. The material sequenced was peripheral blood. Receptor source: a man aged 18 to 29 with COVID-19, enrolled during active disease.

The chain has TRBV7-2 and TRBJ1-1, with 10 bases matching TRBD1. The trim removed 3 bases at V and 1 base at J, leaving 5 bases unmatched. Per the germline V gene, CDR1 is SGHTA and CDR2 is FQGNSA. The CDR3 has 16 amino acids. This chain's CDR3 is CASSFPDRGPNTEAFF. The CDR3 DNA reads as TGTGCCAGCAGCTTCCCTGACAGGGGGCCGAACACTGAAGCTTTCTTT.

The table lists this clone with a few counts. The J gene is TRBJ2-1, the V gene TRBV14, with 10 positions matching TRBD2. There are 17 residues in the CDR3. The junction had 10 bases not matched to a gene; V was cut back by 0 bases and J by 8 bases. Germline CDR1 SGHDN, CDR2 FVKESK. The CDR3 DNA is TGTGCCAGCAGCCAAGAAACAGCGGGAGGGTTCGGCGATGAGCAGTTCTTC. Translated: CASSQETAGGFGDEQFF.

This chain connects TRBV7-9 to TRBJ2-1, with TRBD2 matching over 8 bases. There are 15 residues in the CDR3. The germline V gene has CDR1 SEHNR and CDR2 FQNEAQ (reference sequence). With 5 bases clipped from V and 8 bases from J, the junction kept 11 bases outside the gene matches. The CDR3 bases are TGTGCCAGCAGCACGGGGGGGGGCTATGCCCATGAGCAGTTCTTC. It encodes CASSTGGGYAHEQFF.

This sequence joins TRBV5-5 and TRBJ2-7; 10 bases are a match to TRBD2. V lost 6 bases and J lost 3; bases outside the gene matches: 6. Germline CDR1 reads SGHKS; CDR2 reads YYEKEE (reference sequence). This CDR3 comprises 14 residues. CDR3 sequence reads: CASKGLAIHYEQYF. Written as DNA, the CDR3 is TGTGCCAGCAAGGGACTAGCGATCCACTACGAGCAGTACTTC.

The chain joins TRBV27 to TRBJ2-6; D remains ambiguous. The CDR3 loop spans 13 amino acids. Germline V gene data show CDR1 as MNHEY and CDR2 as SMNVEV (reference sequence). The ends were cut back, 5 bases at V and 3 bases at J, with 5 bases in the middle. The CDR3 region is CASSPVGANVLTF. The CDR3 coding sequence is TGTGCCAGCAGTCCAGTTGGGGCCAACGTCCTGACTTTC.

This chain connects TRBV5-1 to TRBJ2-4; 8 nucleotides line up with TRBD1. J gave up 0 bases and V 3 bases, and 8 bases lay outside the gene matches. Germline V gene lookup returns CDR1 SGHRS and CDR2 YFSETQ. CDR3 length: 17 amino acids. CDR3 sequence (DNA): TGCGCCAGCAGCTCCCGACAGGGGTCGGGAGCCAAAAACATTCAGTACTTC. Translated, it gives CASSSRQGSGAKNIQYF. Combining the CDR3 with reference TRBV5-1 and TRBJ2-4 gives the whole variable domain KAGVTQTPRYLIKTRGQQVTLSCSPISGHRSVSWYQQTPGQGLQFLFEYFSETQRNKGNFPGRFSGRQFSNSRSEMNVSTLELGDSALYLCASSSRQGSGAKNIQYFGAGTRLSVL.

The chain combines TRBV6-5 with TRBJ2-3; 10 bases line up with TRBD2. With 6 bases clipped from V and 0 bases from J, the junction kept 0 bases outside the gene matches. The CDR3 spans 14 residues. Germline CDR1 reads MNHEY; CDR2 reads SVGAGI. CDR3: CASRTSGSTDTQYF. CDR3 DNA: TGTGCCAGCAGGACTAGCGGGAGCACAGATACGCAGTATTTT.

This sequence joins TRBV10-3 and TRBJ2-7; no definite D call. Germline V gene lookup returns CDR1 ENHRY and CDR2 SYGVKD. The CDR3 runs 14 residues. Trimming removed 2 bases from V and 4 bases from J, with 12 bases in between. The CDR3 region has the DNA TGTGCCATCAGTGAGCGACTGGGTGATTACGAGCAGTACTTC. Protein sequence: CAISERLGDYEQYF.

CDR3: CASRAGGGNEQFF. Written as DNA, the CDR3 is TGCGCCAGCAGGGCGGGAGGGGGCAATGAGCAGTTCTTC. V and J are TRBV5-1 and TRBJ2-1, with 9 nucleotides matching TRBD2. There are 13 residues in the CDR3. The V gene's germline CDR1 is SGHRS and CDR2 YFSETQ. After removal of 5 bases from V and 6 bases from J, the junction contained 3 bases not matched to a gene.

This chain connects TRBV6-5 to TRBJ2-7; 8 bases are shared with TRBD1. The germline gives CDR1 MNHEY, CDR2 SVGAGI. V lost 7 bases to trimming and J lost 4 bases; unmatched junction nucleotides: 12. CDR3 length: 15 amino acids. In DNA form, the CDR3 reads TGTGCCAGCAACGGAATCGCCCAGGGGGCTTACGAGCAGTACTTC. It encodes CASNGIAQGAYEQYF.

Only a few counts were recorded for this clone. Written as DNA, the CDR3 is TGTGCCAGCAGCACGTCTCGACAGGGGGCCTTACCCTACTCTGGAAACACCATATATTTT. It specifies CASSTSRQGALPYSGNTIYF. The V call is TRBV7-9, the J call TRBJ1-3; 10 bases are a match to TRBD1. Trimming at V came to 5 bases and at J to 0 bases, leaving 16 bases not matched to a gene. CDR3 size: 20 residues. CDR1 is SEHNR and CDR2 is FQNEAQ in the germline V gene (reference sequence).

The DNA for the CDR3 is TGTGCTAGTGGTTTGGTACAGGGGGCTACTGAAGCTTTCTTT. Its translation is CASGLVQGATEAFF. The chain is built from TRBV12-5 and TRBJ1-1, with TRBD1 matching over 9 bases. Looked up from germline, CDR1 is LGHNT and CDR2 is FRNRAP. This CDR3 is built from 14 residues. J was trimmed by 5 bases and V by 0 bases; bases with no gene match: 1.

The V call is TRBV7-2, the J call TRBJ2-7; D gene ambiguous. Germline CDR1 is SGHTA and CDR2 is FQGNSA. The CDR3 runs 13 residues. V dropped 1 base and J dropped 1 base, with 5 bases sitting between them. The CDR3 protein is CASSLVQSYEQYF. The DNA for the CDR3 is TGTGCCAGCAGCTTAGTACAGTCCTACGAGCAGTACTTC.

This clone turned up a few times. The V gene is TRBV2, the J gene TRBJ2-2; TRBD2 matches 13 bases. Germline assignment: CDR1 SNHLY and CDR2 FYNNEI. The CDR3 consists of 15 residues. V shed 7 bases, J shed 3 bases, and the junction held 2 bases outside the gene matches. The CDR3 DNA is TGTGCCAGCACAGGACTAGCGGGAGACACCGGGGAGCTGTTTTTT. As protein: CASTGLAGDTGELFF.

The chain couples TRBV6-5 to TRBJ2-3; TRBD1 matches 8 bases. V dropped 6 bases and J dropped 6; count of bases not matched to a gene: 11. Germline V lookup: CDR1 MNHEY, CDR2 SVGAGI. The length of the CDR3 is 15 residues. CDR3 residues: CASRSHDRGRDTQYF. The CDR3 DNA is TGTGCCAGCAGGTCACACGACAGGGGTAGGGATACGCAGTATTTT.

This clone showed up just once. The DNA of the CDR3 is TGTGCCAGCAGTTTTGGCGGGAGGAAATATGAGCAGTTCTTC. As protein: CASSFGGRKYEQFF. The chain joins TRBV28 to TRBJ2-1; 8 bases are a match to TRBD2. V gave up 3 bases and J gave up 8 bases; unmatched junction bases: 6. The germline gives CDR1 MDHEN, CDR2 SYDVKM. The CDR3 sequence is 14 residues long.

The chain couples TRBV6-1 to TRBJ1-2; D is uncertain. This CDR3 has 16 residues. Trimming left V 1 base short and J 2 bases short, with 14 bases between. Germline V gene data show CDR1 as MNHNS and CDR2 as SASEGT. The CDR3 region has the DNA TGTGCCAGCAGTGAAGACGGAACAGTTCCCAACTATGGCTACACCTTC. Protein sequence: CASSEDGTVPNYGYTF.

This clone was observed a handful of times. The chain carries TRBV6-5 and TRBJ2-2, with TRBD1 identical over 11 bases. Germline-derived CDR1 and CDR2 are MNHEY and SVGAGI. The junction had 5 bases not matched to a gene; V was cut back by 6 bases and J by 5 bases. The CDR3 runs 15 residues. In DNA, the CDR3 is TGTGCCAGCAGAGGACAGGGGGCGCTGACCGGGGAGCTGTTTTTT. Its protein is CASRGQGALTGELFF.

The chain uses TRBV4-1 and TRBJ2-7; 9 bases agree with TRBD2. Germline V lookup: CDR1 MGHRA, CDR2 YSYEKL. The CDR3 sequence is 16 residues long. Unmatched junction bases numbered 11, after V lost 1 base and J lost 7 bases. CDR3 sequence (DNA): TGCGCCAGCAGCCAAGTCCCCGGTAGCGGGAGTGGGGAGCAGTACTTC. This sequence encodes CASSQVPGSGSGEQYF.

The chain is built from TRBV7-2 and TRBJ2-5; 9 bases line up with TRBD2. The CDR3 is 15 amino acids. With V trimmed by 1 base and J by 7 bases, 7 bases remained unmatched. In germline, CDR1 is SGHTA, CDR2 FQGNSA. CDR3 amino acids: CASSLDGGGATTQYF. CDR3 in DNA: TGTGCCAGCAGCTTAGATGGCGGGGGGGCTACGACCCAGTACTTC.

The chain recombines TRBV4-2 with TRBJ2-7; 7 nucleotides match TRBD1. Losses at the gene ends were 5 bases for V and 2 bases for J; bases not matched to a gene: 6. Germline loops: CDR1 LGHNA, CDR2 YNFKEQ. The CDR3 spans 14 residues. CDR3 sequence (DNA): TGTGCCAGCAGCTCCGGGACAGCAGCCTACGAGCAGTACTTC. Its translation is CASSSGTAAYEQYF.

V and J are TRBV7-2 and TRBJ1-5; 7 bases fit TRBD1. The CDR3 is made up of 16 amino acids. J was trimmed by 7 bases and V by 6 bases; bases with no gene match: 15. Germline CDR1 SGHTA, CDR2 FQGNSA. The CDR3 loop is CASSDIRTGRSQPQHF. The DNA of the CDR3 is TGTGCCAGCAGTGATATTCGGACAGGAAGAAGCCAGCCCCAGCATTTT.

The chain uses TRBV12-5 and TRBJ2-1; 8 bases are shared with TRBD1. V trimming: 5 bases; J trimming: 8 bases; junction bases outside the gene matches: 8. Looked up from germline, CDR1 is LGHNT and CDR2 is FRNRAP. This CDR3 is 14 amino acids long. CDR3 residues: CASGPGDRTDEQFF. Here the CDR3 DNA reads TGTGCTAGTGGTCCAGGGGACAGGACCGATGAGCAGTTCTTC. The whole variable domain, remainder taken from reference TRBV12-5 and TRBJ2-1, is DARVTQTPRHKVTEMGQEVTMRCQPILGHNTVFWYRQTMMQGLELLAYFRNRAPLDDSGMPKDRFSAEMPDATLATLKIQPSEPRDSAVYFCASGPGDRTDEQFFGPGTRLTVL.

The V call is TRBV5-1, the J call TRBJ1-6; TRBD1 aligns across 9 bases. V was pared by 0 bases and J by 10 bases, with 8 bases of the junction left unmatched. Germline V gene lookup returns CDR1 SGHRS and CDR2 YFSETQ. The CDR3 has 16 residues. The DNA for the CDR3 is TGCGCCAGCAGCTTGGCCGCGGGACAGGGCGACTCACCCCTCCACTTT. Its protein is CASSLAAGQGDSPLHF.

The chain has TRBV5-1 and TRBJ1-1; 10 bases align to TRBD1. The CDR3 runs 14 residues. CDR1 is SGHRS, CDR2 YFSETQ, per germline. V lost 4 bases and J lost 7; bases outside the gene matches: 7. The CDR3 DNA sequence: TGCGCCAGCAGCAGACAGGGGGCGCTTAGTGAAGCTTTCTTT. The encoded protein is CASSRQGALSEAFF. Together with reference TRBV5-1 and TRBJ1-1, the CDR3 gives the full variable domain: KAGVTQTPRYLIKTRGQQVTLSCSPISGHRSVSWYQQTPGQGLQFLFEYFSETQRNKGNFPGRFSGRQFSNSRSEMNVSTLELGDSALYLCASSRQGALSEAFFGQGTRLTVV.

A single count supports this clone. The CDR3 DNA is TGTGCCTGGAGTGTAGGGGCCCCCAGTTTGCGTGGGGCTTTCTTT. Encoded protein: CAWSVGAPSLRGAFF. The V call is TRBV30, the J call TRBJ1-1; a weak D match, TRBD1 (5 bases). Germline-derived CDR1 and CDR2 are GTSNPN and SVGIG (reference sequence). Between the trimmed V and J ends, which lost 0 bases and 11 bases, there was a span of 22 bases. There are 15 residues in the CDR3.

This chain joins TRBV19 and TRBJ2-2; TRBD2 agrees at 8 bases. The junction had 10 bases not matched to a gene; V was cut back by 11 bases and J by 11 bases. The CDR3 consists of 12 residues. Germline CDR1 reads LNHDA; CDR2 reads SQIVND (reference sequence). The CDR3 DNA sequence: TGTGCCGTCAAAGTGAGCGGGAGAGAGCTGTTTTTT. Translation: CAVKVSGRELFF.